These 30 T cell receptor beta chains came from one sample sequenced in a study of cytomegalovirus exposure and HLA in healthy donors. PCR involved 60 Vbeta and 13 Jbeta primers. Produced via immunoSEQ multiplex PCR; TCRdb's table is partial and in-frame only. The sample lists 150,000 or so clones; 65% to 85% were seen once. The sequenced sample consisted of PBMCs. The origin of the receptors is a woman between 45 and 65 years old in good health and CMV-seropositive.

This clone showed up just once. Relative to the germline gene, one junction end is altered; a read error may explain this. The genes are TRBV4-2 and TRBJ2-1, with D unclear. Germline values: CDR1 LGHNA, CDR2 YNFKEQ. This CDR3 has 15 amino acids. CDR3 DNA sequence: TGTGCCAGCAGCCAAGAGGGCAGCACCTACAATGATCAGTTCTTC. This sequence encodes CASSQEGSTYNDQFF.

V usage is TRBV4-3 and J usage is TRBJ2-5; the D call may be TRBD1 or TRBD2 (7 bases each). Deletions cut 9 bases from V and 7 bases from J, with 18 bases between. This CDR3 comprises 13 residues. Germline V gene sequence: CDR1 LGHNA, CDR2 YSLEER. In DNA, the CDR3 is TGCGCCAGAAGCAGGGGGGGCCTCTTGACCCAGTACTTC. Translation: CARSRGGLLTQYF.

This clone was seen a single time. V usage is TRBV27 and J usage is TRBJ2-7, with TRBD1 as a possible D gene (6 bases). Per germline, CDR1 MNHEY and CDR2 SMNVEV (reference sequence). CDR3 length equals 16 residues. V shed 2 bases and J shed 3 bases, with 17 bases lying between them. CDR3 nucleotides: TGTGCCAGCAGTTTAACAACAGGGTCCGGTCTCTACGAGCAGTACTTC. It encodes CASSLTTGSGLYEQYF.

On this clone itself: A read error may produce the germline difference seen at one junction end. The chain is built from TRBV7-7 and TRBJ2-3, with D possibly being TRBD2 (6 bases). CDR1 SSHAT and CDR2 FNYEAQ come from the germline V gene (reference sequence). The CDR3 totals 16 residues. CDR3 protein: CASSTGYGGGTDTQYF. CDR3 bases: TGTGCTAGCAGCACAGGATACGGCGGGGGCACAGATACGCAGTATTTT.

The V and J genes are TRBV5-1 and TRBJ2-7, with 7 bases aligning to TRBD1. The junction had 6 bases not matched to a gene; V was cut back by 0 bases and J by 3 bases. The CDR3 is 15 amino acids. The V gene's germline CDR1 is SGHRS and CDR2 YFSETQ. The CDR3: CASSLGQGGDYEQYF. The CDR3 DNA is TGCGCCAGCAGCTTGGGACAGGGTGGGGACTACGAGCAGTACTTC.

Remarks on this clone: This same CDR3 is encoded by further DNA sequences in the sample. The gene calls are TRBV28 and TRBJ1-2; 9 positions agree with TRBD1. Per germline, CDR1 MDHEN and CDR2 SYDVKM. With 3 bases clipped from V and 5 bases from J, the junction kept 4 bases outside the gene matches. This CDR3 contains 14 residues. CDR3 residues: CASSFGTGSYGYTF. The CDR3, as DNA: TGTGCCAGCAGTTTTGGGACAGGGTCGTATGGCTACACCTTC.

V and J are TRBV5-1 and TRBJ2-3; D may be TRBD1 (5 bases). Looked up from germline, CDR1 is SGHRS and CDR2 is YFSETQ. V lost 0 bases, J lost 1 base, and 12 bases lay in between. CDR3 length: 16 residues. Written as DNA, the CDR3 is TGCGCCAGCAGCTTGGTGTCAGGGCCTGGCACAGATACGCAGTATTTT. As protein: CASSLVSGPGTDTQYF.

V and J are TRBV5-6 and TRBJ1-1; a possible D gene is TRBD1 (6 bases). Germline values: CDR1 SGHDT, CDR2 YYEEEE. CDR3 length equals 14 residues. The V end was cut by 3 bases, the J end by 6 bases, with 15 bases between. In DNA form, the CDR3 reads TGTGCCAGCAGCTATAACAGGGAGATCCCTGAAGCTTTCTTT. It codes for CASSYNREIPEAFF.

The V call is TRBV28, the J call TRBJ1-5, with D perhaps matching TRBD1 (5 bases). The length of the CDR3 is 16 residues. Trimming removed 5 bases from V and 0 bases from J, with 14 bases in between. Germline CDR1 is MDHEN and CDR2 is SYDVKM. The CDR3 sequence is CASSPDSSYSNQPQHF. The CDR3 DNA is TGTGCCAGCAGTCCAGACAGCAGTTATAGCAATCAGCCCCAGCATTTT.

The CDR3 DNA reads TGTGCCAGTACCGTGGGTCAGGGCACCGGGGAGCTGTTTTTT. Translating it yields CASTVGQGTGELFF. J is TRBJ2-2 and V is TRBV19; maybe TRBD1 (5 bases). Trimming pared 7 bases from V and 4 bases from J, leaving 13 bases between. This CDR3 has 14 residues. CDR1 LNHDA and CDR2 SQIVND come from the germline V gene (reference sequence).

V and J are TRBV7-3 and TRBJ2-5, with D possibly being TRBD1 (5 bases). The V end was cut by 3 bases, the J end by 5 bases, with 10 bases between. The germline CDR1 and CDR2 sequences are SGHTA and FQGTGA. The CDR3 sequence is 13 residues long. This CDR3 is CASSFRPGETQYF. CDR3 nucleotide sequence: TGTGCCAGCAGCTTCCGGCCAGGGGAGACCCAGTACTTC.

In the case of this clone: Other DNA sequences from this sample encode an identical CDR3 as well. The chain has TRBV5-4 and TRBJ2-3, with 8 bases fitting TRBD2. CDR1 is SGHNT and CDR2 is YYREEE in the germline V gene (reference sequence). The CDR3 has 14 amino acids. J was trimmed by 3 bases and V by 4 bases; bases with no gene match: 4. This CDR3 reads CASSLGLATDTQYF. The CDR3 DNA follows: TGTGCCAGCAGCCTCGGACTAGCTACAGATACGCAGTATTTT.

This rearrangement joins TRBV28 to TRBJ2-5, with TRBD1 matching 9 bases. Trimming at V came to 9 bases and at J to 9 bases, leaving 20 bases not matched to a gene. The CDR3 has 16 residues. The germline gives CDR1 MDHEN, CDR2 SYDVKM. In nucleotides, the CDR3 is TGTGCCAGTACCCACTCGGGACAGGGCCTAATGCAGCCCCAGTACTTC. Its translation: CASTHSGQGLMQPQYF.

This clone was recorded once. The CDR3 DNA reads TGTGCCAGTCGACAGGTTGGTCGGAACACTGAAGCTTTCTTT. This translates into CASRQVGRNTEAFF. The V call is TRBV19, the J call TRBJ1-1, with TRBD1 as a possible D gene (6 bases). The CDR3 is 14 residues long. Per germline, CDR1 LNHDA and CDR2 SQIVND (reference sequence). Trimming shortened V by 8 bases and J by 1 base, and 14 bases separated the two germline ends.

The chain carries TRBV5-1 and TRBJ2-1; no reliable D call. Trimming shortened V by 4 bases and J by 2 bases, and 10 bases separated the two germline ends. The germline V gene encodes CDR1 SGHRS and CDR2 YFSETQ. The CDR3 totals 14 residues. CDR3 amino acids: CASSLLEAYNEQFF. The CDR3 DNA reads TGCGCCAGCAGCCTGCTCGAGGCCTACAATGAGCAGTTCTTC.

The chain uses TRBV19 and TRBJ1-4, with a weak D call TRBD1 (5 bases). Germline CDR1 reads LNHDA; CDR2 reads SQIVND (reference sequence). V was shortened by 3 bases and J by 7 bases, with 24 bases between the two germline ends. The length of the CDR3 is 18 residues. The CDR3 region has the DNA TGTGCCAGTAGTATGGTGCGCCCCACAGGTGCAGTGGGTGAAAAACTGTTTTTT. Amino acid sequence: CASSMVRPTGAVGEKLFF.

The chain combines TRBV27 with TRBJ2-7; 7 nucleotides line up with TRBD1. The CDR3 length is 15 residues. In germline, CDR1 is MNHEY, CDR2 SMNVEV (reference sequence). The J segment lost 2 bases and the V segment lost 3 bases, leaving 7 bases of the junction unmatched. The CDR3 nucleotides are TGTGCCAGCAGTTTCGCAGGACAGGCCCCCTACGAGCAGTACTTC. Translated, it gives CASSFAGQAPYEQYF.

The rearrangement links TRBV18 to TRBJ2-3; TRBD1 aligns across 8 bases. Germline V gene lookup returns CDR1 KGHSH and CDR2 LQKENI. CDR3 size: 15 residues. The V and J ends lost 3 bases and 5 bases, in that order; junction bases with no gene match: 7. CDR3 DNA: TGTGCCAGCTCACCTTCGGGACAGGCTCAAGATACGCAGTATTTT. Protein: CASSPSGQAQDTQYF.

The chain joins TRBV29-1 to TRBJ2-7; 9 nucleotides match TRBD2. CDR1 and CDR2 from the germline V gene are SQVTM and ANQGSEA. Germline trimming cut 5 bases from V and 5 bases from J; bases unmatched to any gene: 13. The length of the CDR3 is 15 residues. CDR3 DNA sequence: TGCAGCGTTTTTAGCGGGAGAGCCGCCACGGACGAGCAGTACTTC. Translating it yields CSVFSGRAATDEQYF.

The gene calls are TRBV2 and TRBJ2-5; possibly TRBD1 for D (7 bases). The germline V gene has CDR1 SNHLY and CDR2 FYNNEI. The germline V and J ends were trimmed by 10 bases and 11 bases, with 23 bases remaining between them. The CDR3 extends over 13 amino acids. The CDR3 DNA is TGTGCCACAGGGGGGCTCCCCTGGGGGGAGCAGTACTTC. It translates to CATGGLPWGEQYF.

The genes are TRBV28 and TRBJ1-5, with TRBD1 matching 7 bases. The ends lost 6 bases at V and 6 bases at J; junction bases unmatched: 11. The CDR3 is 15 residues long. Per the germline V gene, CDR1 is MDHEN and CDR2 is SYDVKM. The CDR3 sequence is CASSQQGLTSQPQHF. The CDR3 DNA reads TGTGCCAGCAGCCAACAGGGGCTAACGAGTCAGCCCCAGCATTTT.

This chain connects TRBV2 to TRBJ2-2; TRBD2 matches 10 bases. The length of the CDR3 is 16 residues. The junction had 2 bases not matched to a gene; V was cut back by 4 bases and J by 0 bases. CDR1 and CDR2 from the germline V gene are SNHLY and FYNNEI. This CDR3 is CASSATSGANTGELFF. CDR3 coding DNA: TGTGCCAGCAGTGCAACTAGCGGGGCGAACACCGGGGAGCTGTTTTTT.

The gene calls are TRBV15 and TRBJ2-7, with TRBD2 identical over 10 bases. The germline V gene has CDR1 LNHNV and CDR2 YYDKDF (reference sequence). The CDR3 is made up of 20 amino acids. V dropped 2 bases and J dropped 4; count of bases not matched to a gene: 20. CDR3 sequence (DNA): TGTGCCACCAGCAGACAGGGGCCGGGACTAGCGCGAAAAGGGGCTTACGAGCAGTACTTC. This encodes CATSRQGPGLARKGAYEQYF. Full variable domain (rest looked up from reference TRBV15 and TRBJ2-7): DAMVIQNPRYQVTQFGKPVTLSCSQTLNHNVMYWYQQKSSQAPKLLFHYYDKDFNNEADTPDNFQSRRPNTSFCFLDIRSPGLGDTAMYLCATSRQGPGLARKGAYEQYFGPGTRLTVT.

V is TRBV4-1 and J is TRBJ2-1; perhaps TRBD1 as D (6 bases). The germline CDR1 and CDR2 sequences are MGHRA and YSYEKL. The V gene lost 0 bases and the J gene lost 6 bases, with 9 bases spanning the gap. This CDR3 spans 14 amino acids. The CDR3 nucleotides are TGCGCCAGCAGCCAAGACAGGGGTAGCAATGAGCAGTTCTTC. Residues: CASSQDRGSNEQFF.

This clone was observed a few times. This rearrangement joins TRBV7-9 to TRBJ1-4, with D maybe TRBD1 (6 bases). The germline CDR1 and CDR2 sequences are SEHNR and FQNEAQ (reference sequence). V lost 6 bases to trimming and J lost 3 bases, with 11 bases between them. The CDR3 runs 14 residues. The CDR3 spells CASRPGVANEKLFF. The DNA of the CDR3 is TGTGCCAGCAGGCCAGGGGTGGCTAATGAAAAACTGTTTTTT.

This chain uses TRBV5-1 with TRBJ2-1; 8 nucleotides match TRBD1. Trimming took 6 bases from V and 8 from J; bases not matched to a gene: 7. CDR3 size: 13 residues. Germline V lookup: CDR1 SGHRS, CDR2 YFSETQ. CDR3 sequence: CASNAGGGDEQFF. DNA for the CDR3: TGCGCCAGCAATGCAGGGGGCGGCGATGAGCAGTTCTTC.

This clone was picked up one time. The chain uses TRBV7-8 and TRBJ1-2, with D perhaps TRBD1 (5 bases). Germline values: CDR1 SGHVS, CDR2 FQNEAQ. CDR3 length: 15 residues. The germline V and J ends were trimmed by 0 bases and 6 bases, with 14 bases remaining between them. The CDR3 region is CASSLARQGTNGYTF. The CDR3 nucleotides are TGTGCCAGCAGCTTAGCACGTCAGGGTACTAATGGCTACACCTTC.

V and J are TRBV4-1 and TRBJ2-1; TRBD2 aligns across 11 bases. The germline gives CDR1 MGHRA, CDR2 YSYEKL. V lost 1 base and J lost 0; bases outside the gene matches: 8. This CDR3 has 19 amino acids. DNA of the CDR3: TGCGCCAGCAGCCAAGGACTAGCGGGATTCCAATCCTCCTACAATGAGCAGTTCTTC. Its translation is CASSQGLAGFQSSYNEQFF.

J is TRBJ2-7 and V is TRBV5-6; TRBD2 matches at 9 bases. In germline, CDR1 is SGHDT, CDR2 YYEEEE. Unmatched junction bases numbered 4, after V lost 2 bases and J lost 7 bases. This CDR3 comprises 13 residues. The CDR3 sequence: CASSFSGSKEQYF. The CDR3 DNA follows: TGTGCCAGCAGCTTTAGCGGGAGTAAAGAGCAGTACTTC. The whole variable domain, remainder taken from reference TRBV5-6 and TRBJ2-7, is DAGVTQSPTHLIKTRGQQVTLRCSPKSGHDTVSWYQQALGQGPQFIFQYYEEEERQRGNFPDRFSGHQFPNYSSELNVNALLLGDSALYLCASSFSGSKEQYFGPGTRLTVT.

V gene TRBV10-3 combines with J gene TRBJ2-3; 12 bases fit TRBD2. J was trimmed by 10 bases and V by 8 bases; bases with no gene match: 16. Looked up from germline, CDR1 is ENHRY and CDR2 is SYGVKD. The CDR3 length is 16 residues. The CDR3 DNA follows: TGTGCCATCGCAAAGGAGCGACTAGCGGGAGTTGAACCGCAGTATTTT. This sequence encodes CAIAKERLAGVEPQYF.